Described below is a single T cell receptor beta chain sequence and its context. Its specificity is unknown. This sample is drawn from a study of T cell responses to AZD1222 COVID-19 vaccine. Points from the study as a whole: Sampling captured repertoires only after the peak T cell response. Increased Spike-specific TCR breadth and depth were observed after two AZD1222 doses. Possibly, clonal diversity was underestimated; donors were largely white British and included more females. Among AZD1222 vaccinees, only 5 to 7 were seropositive at baseline.

In germline, CDR1 is LGHDT, CDR2 YNNKEL (reference sequence). V lost 4 bases and J lost 0, with 1 base in between. The CDR3 runs 13 residues. Sequencing used immunoSEQ multiplex PCR; TCRdb keeps in-frame clones, though not all of them. The repertoire has 84,000 or so clones, around 90% of them found once; the top ten carry roughly 5.1%. The receptor was isolated from an adult in good health. This rearrangement joins TRBV3-1 (or the pseudogene TRBV3-2) to TRBJ2-6, with D unresolved. Sequences were derived from peripheral blood, sampled on day 0 of MenACWY control vaccination. CDR3 region: CASSPSGANVLTF. CDR3 bases: TGTGCCAGCAGCCCCTCTGGGGCCAACGTCCTGACTTTC.